This T cell receptor (beta chain) was recorded in a study of blood T cell repertoires in COVID-19. Study context: Donors in the United States, Italy and Spain gave samples during acute or convalescent COVID-19. T cells, B-cell-depleted T cells, or PBMCs supplied cDNA or gDNA.

Measured with immunoSEQ multiplex PCR; TCRdb has only the in-frame clones, and not every one. Among 140,000 or so clones listed, around nine tenths were seen once. This TCR derives from a human donor in a cohort sampled during active COVID-19. The sample was peripheral blood.

CDR3 sequence: CASSQGGQGANGYTF. DNA of the CDR3: TGTGCCAGCAGCCAAGGGGGACAGGGGGCGAATGGCTACACCTTC. The chain carries TRBV3-1 (or the pseudogene TRBV3-2) and TRBJ1-2; 12 bases match TRBD1. Unmatched junction bases numbered 3, after V lost 1 base and J lost 6 bases. The CDR3 is made up of 15 amino acids. Per germline, CDR1 LGHDT and CDR2 YNNKEL (reference sequence).